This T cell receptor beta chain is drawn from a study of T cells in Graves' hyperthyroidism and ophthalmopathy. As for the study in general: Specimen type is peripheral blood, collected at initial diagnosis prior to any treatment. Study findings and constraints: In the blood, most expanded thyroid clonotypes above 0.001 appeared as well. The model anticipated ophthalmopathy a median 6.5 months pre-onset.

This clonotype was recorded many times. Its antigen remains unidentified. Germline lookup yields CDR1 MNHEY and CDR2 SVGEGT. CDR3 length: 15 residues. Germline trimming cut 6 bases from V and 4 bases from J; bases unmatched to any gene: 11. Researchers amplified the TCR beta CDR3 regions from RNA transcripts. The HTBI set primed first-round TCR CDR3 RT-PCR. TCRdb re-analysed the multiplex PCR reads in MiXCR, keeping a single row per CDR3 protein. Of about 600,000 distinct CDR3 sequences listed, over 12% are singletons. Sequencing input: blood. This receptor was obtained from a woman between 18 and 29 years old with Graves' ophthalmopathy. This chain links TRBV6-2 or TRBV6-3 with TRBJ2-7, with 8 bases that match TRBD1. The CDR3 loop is CASSPGQGRPYEQYF. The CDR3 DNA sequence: TGTGCCAGCAGCCCTGGACAGGGCCGACCTTACGAGCAGTACTTC.